This TCR beta chain was identified during a study of shared clonotypes between healthy human individuals. A note on this clone: The antigen remains unidentified.

The assay was immunoSEQ multiplex PCR, and TCRdb's table has in-frame clones only and misses some. The data hold hundreds of thousands of clones, with 74% observed a single time. Germline CDR1 and CDR2: SGDLS and YYNGEE. V lost 0 bases to trimming and J lost 2 bases, with 6 bases between them. The CDR3 length is 13 residues. The study, taken as a whole, reports: Naive CD4 clonotype sharing across several donors was approximately 5.2%.

Input material: memory CD4+ T cells sorted from blood. The subset denotes: CD45RA-negative fraction. The receptor was derived from a man between 25 and 39 years old in good health. The V and J genes are TRBV9 and TRBJ2-7; the D is unclear. The CDR3 loop reads CASSVASAYEQYF. In nucleotides, the CDR3 is TGTGCCAGCAGCGTAGCTAGTGCCTACGAGCAGTACTTC.